The present T cell receptor beta chain was sequenced within a study of blood T cell repertoires in COVID-19. Study summary: Specimens from acute and convalescent COVID-19 originated in the United States, Italy and Spain. T cells, B-cell-depleted T cells, or PBMCs supplied cDNA or gDNA.

As handled by the study authors: Estimation of nucleated cell counts was performed using reference gene primer amplification. TCRdb's copy holds only in-frame clones and misses some; the assay was immunoSEQ multiplex PCR. That table supplies the V and J calls and clone size; D and trimming were determined from the DNA. The sample consists of over 200,000 clones, approximately 84% of them appearing once. V was pared by 7 bases and J by 5 bases, with 5 bases of the junction left unmatched. Germline V gives CDR1 SQVTM, CDR2 ANQGSEA. The CDR3 totals 13 residues. This chain connects TRBV29-1 to TRBJ1-2, with 12 bases that match TRBD1. Material for sequencing was peripheral blood. The clonotype originates from a woman aged 45-65 years with active or convalescent COVID-19. CDR3 region: CSDWDRGRYGYTF. For the CDR3, the DNA is TGCAGCGATTGGGACAGGGGGCGTTATGGCTACACCTTC. Looking up the rest from reference TRBV29-1 and TRBJ1-2 gives the full variable domain: SAVISQKPSRDICQRGTSLTIQCQVDSQVTMMFWYRQQPGQSLTLIATANQGSEATYESGFVIDKFPISRPNLTFSTLTVSNMSPEDSSIYLCSDWDRGRYGYTFGSGTRLTVV.